Listed below are T cell receptor beta chains from one sample, sequenced in a study of CXCR3-negative and CXCR3-positive naive CD8 T cells. No DNA is given; TCRdb re-called the 5' RACE reads and lists each CDR3 protein once. Here the sample table reports around 95,000 distinct CDR3 sequences. Source material: naive CXCR3+ CD8+ T cells from blood. These receptors came from a human donor in good health. Some clones in this sample may be carry-over from other donors' samples. Both conserved end residues are part of each CDR3. The order of the fields is J gene, V gene, CDR3 protein.

TRBJ1-5 TRBV5-1 CASSLGGDIAQPQHF
TRBJ2-3 TRBV5-5 CASRSMDGTDSTDTQYF
TRBJ2-7 TRBV19 CASSIPGEEQYF
TRBJ2-7 TRBV28 CASSFDRGGYEQYF
TRBJ2-1 TRBV29-1 CSVETRGAPWNEQFF
TRBJ1-1 TRBV20-1 CSASQADTEAFF
TRBJ2-5 TRBV29-1 CSVSVNQETQYF
TRBJ2-1 TRBV6-4 CASSPKRGGLNEQFF
TRBJ2-1 TRBV2 CASSKAYNEQFF
TRBJ1-5 TRBV29-1 CSVETGTGNNQPQHF
TRBJ2-3 TRBV6-5 CASSYSRTSGGGTDTQYF
TRBJ1-2 TRBV3-1 CASSQDAGLSLYGYTF
TRBJ2-5 TRBV12-3/TRBV12-4 CASRFLETQYF